The rows below give T cell receptor beta chains drawn from one sample of a study of blood T cells in healthy people across ages. Each CDR3 protein is one row after TCRdb ran MiXCR on the 5' RACE reads. The profile covers 1.5 million to 1.9 million distinct CDR3 sequences, with about 42% appearing a single time and 4% taken by the ten largest. The source material was blood. The receptors were sampled from a woman younger than 30 in good health. Both conserved end residues are part of each CDR3. A D gene is named only where the DNA matches it firmly. Rows give clone size only sometimes, using once, few, many, or a class for an expanded clone.

cdr3_aa: CASSEGQGRLQETQYF; cdr3_nt: TGTGCCAGCAGTGAAGGTCAAGGGAGGTTGCAAGAGACCCAGTACTTC; v_call: TRBV6-1; clone_size: once; d_call: .; j_call: TRBJ2-5
cdr3_aa: CASSDSKGCNYGYTF; cdr3_nt: TGTGCCAGCAGTGACTCGAAGGGTTGTAACTATGGCTACACCTTC; v_call: TRBV6-6; clone_size: .; d_call: .; j_call: TRBJ1-2
cdr3_aa: CASSSGLAGVAYNEQFF; cdr3_nt: TGTGCCAGCAGCTCGGGACTAGCGGGAGTTGCCTACAATGAGCAGTTCTTC; v_call: TRBV11-2; clone_size: .; d_call: TRBD2; j_call: TRBJ2-1
cdr3_aa: CSARDLGHRFYEQYF; cdr3_nt: TGCAGTGCTAGAGACTTGGGACACCGTTTCTACGAGCAGTACTTC; v_call: TRBV20-1; clone_size: .; d_call: .; j_call: TRBJ2-7
cdr3_aa: CASSSWRNRQGGRETQYF; cdr3_nt: TGTGCCAGCAGTTCCTGGCGGAATAGACAGGGCGGTCGAGAGACCCAGTACTTC; v_call: TRBV12-3/TRBV12-4; clone_size: once; d_call: TRBD1; j_call: TRBJ2-5
cdr3_aa: CASGPPDREIVQPQHF; cdr3_nt: TGTGCTAGTGGCCCACCGGACAGGGAAATCGTTCAGCCCCAGCATTTT; v_call: TRBV12-5; clone_size: few; d_call: TRBD1; j_call: TRBJ1-5
cdr3_aa: CASSVAQDNEQYF; cdr3_nt: TGCGCCAGCAGCGTGGCACAAGACAATGAGCAGTACTTC; v_call: TRBV4-1; clone_size: .; d_call: .; j_call: TRBJ2-7
cdr3_aa: CASNIDSVQYF; cdr3_nt: TGTGCCAGCAATATTGACAGTGTGCAGTATTTT; v_call: TRBV2; clone_size: .; d_call: .; j_call: TRBJ2-3
cdr3_aa: CASGLVGSGIYEQFF; cdr3_nt: TGTGCTAGTGGTTTGGTAGGGTCGGGGATCTACGAGCAGTTCTTC; v_call: TRBV12-5; clone_size: few; d_call: .; j_call: TRBJ2-1
cdr3_aa: CASSQDGGLAGGLYNEQFF; cdr3_nt: TGCGCCAGCAGCCAAGATGGAGGACTAGCGGGGGGCCTCTACAATGAGCAGTTCTTC; v_call: TRBV4-3; clone_size: .; d_call: TRBD2; j_call: TRBJ2-1
cdr3_aa: CSVQVTLEQGLGADTQYF; cdr3_nt: TGCAGCGTTCAAGTAACCCTCGAACAGGGACTCGGGGCAGATACGCAGTATTTT; v_call: TRBV29-1; clone_size: .; d_call: .; j_call: TRBJ2-3
cdr3_aa: CAISVQGPYNEQFF; cdr3_nt: TGTGCCATCAGTGTACAGGGCCCCTACAATGAGCAGTTCTTC; v_call: TRBV10-3; clone_size: few; d_call: .; j_call: TRBJ2-1
cdr3_aa: CASRPKTGAGVYGYTF; cdr3_nt: TGTGCCAGCAGACCTAAGACGGGGGCCGGGGTCTATGGCTACACCTTC; v_call: TRBV6-2/TRBV6-3; clone_size: .; d_call: .; j_call: TRBJ1-2
cdr3_aa: CSASHQLAGGTDTQYF; cdr3_nt: TGCAGTGCGAGCCACCAACTAGCGGGGGGGACAGATACGCAGTATTTT; v_call: TRBV20-1; clone_size: .; d_call: TRBD2; j_call: TRBJ2-3
cdr3_aa: CASSSGRVYEQFF; cdr3_nt: TGTGCCAGCAGTTCGGGACGCGTATACGAGCAGTTCTTC; v_call: TRBV12-3/TRBV12-4; clone_size: .; d_call: .; j_call: TRBJ2-1
cdr3_aa: CSARGRETVNTEAFF; cdr3_nt: TGCAGTGCTAGAGGCAGGGAGACGGTGAACACTGAAGCTTTCTTT; v_call: TRBV20-1; clone_size: .; d_call: .; j_call: TRBJ1-1
cdr3_aa: CASSQDRTGGNTEAFF; cdr3_nt: TGTGCCAGCAGTCAAGACAGGACAGGGGGGAACACTGAAGCTTTCTTT; v_call: TRBV6-1; clone_size: .; d_call: TRBD1; j_call: TRBJ1-1
cdr3_aa: CATSDSEDRGEQFF; cdr3_nt: TGTGCCACCAGTGATTCGGAAGACCGCGGTGAGCAGTTCTTC; v_call: TRBV24-1; clone_size: .; d_call: .; j_call: TRBJ2-1
cdr3_aa: CASSQDSVIRDYNEQFF; cdr3_nt: TGTGCCAGCAGCCAAGATTCTGTTATAAGGGACTACAATGAGCAGTTCTTC; v_call: TRBV14; clone_size: .; d_call: .; j_call: TRBJ2-1
cdr3_aa: CASSLNQRGNYNEQFF; cdr3_nt: TGCGCCAGCAGCTTAAATCAGCGGGGGAATTACAATGAGCAGTTCTTC; v_call: TRBV5-1; clone_size: .; d_call: TRBD2; j_call: TRBJ2-1
cdr3_aa: CASSYSNAEDSPLHF; cdr3_nt: TGTGCCAGTAGTTACTCGAATGCGGAGGACTCACCCCTCCACTTT; v_call: TRBV6-6; clone_size: .; d_call: .; j_call: TRBJ1-6
cdr3_aa: CASSPFRQFNEKLFF; cdr3_nt: TGTGCCAGCAGTCCCTTCCGACAGTTTAATGAAAAACTGTTTTTT; v_call: TRBV25-1; clone_size: few; d_call: .; j_call: TRBJ1-4
cdr3_aa: CAIRPQGSYEQYF; cdr3_nt: TGTGCCATCAGACCCCAGGGCTCCTACGAGCAGTACTTC; v_call: TRBV10-3; clone_size: .; d_call: .; j_call: TRBJ2-7
cdr3_aa: CASSLRVSREKLFF; cdr3_nt: TGTGCCAGCAGTTTACGGGTCAGTCGTGAAAAACTGTTTTTT; v_call: TRBV27; clone_size: .; d_call: .; j_call: TRBJ1-4
cdr3_aa: CSVGSGQHTYEQYF; cdr3_nt: TGCAGCGTTGGGTCGGGACAACATACCTACGAGCAGTACTTC; v_call: TRBV29-1; clone_size: .; d_call: .; j_call: TRBJ2-7
cdr3_aa: CASRDDRSNTEAFF; cdr3_nt: TGTGCCAGCAGAGACGACAGGTCGAACACTGAAGCTTTCTTT; v_call: TRBV6-2/TRBV6-3; clone_size: .; d_call: .; j_call: TRBJ1-1
cdr3_aa: CASSAPDYTINNEQYF; cdr3_nt: TGTGCCAGCAGTGCCCCGGACTACACGATAAACAATGAGCAGTACTTC; v_call: TRBV6-2/TRBV6-3; clone_size: .; d_call: .; j_call: TRBJ2-7
cdr3_aa: CSVESGDYEQYF; cdr3_nt: TGCAGCGTTGAGAGCGGTGATTACGAGCAGTACTTC; v_call: TRBV29-1; clone_size: .; d_call: .; j_call: TRBJ2-7
cdr3_aa: CASSLLGYSGANVLTF; cdr3_nt: TGTGCCAGCAGTTTATTGGGCTACTCTGGGGCCAACGTCCTGACTTTC; v_call: TRBV28; clone_size: once; d_call: .; j_call: TRBJ2-6
cdr3_aa: CASSFARSSYNEQYF; cdr3_nt: TGCGCCAGCAGCTTCGCCAGGAGCTCCTATAATGAGCAGTACTTC; v_call: TRBV5-1; clone_size: once; d_call: .; j_call: TRBJ2-5
cdr3_aa: CASSLEAFGDRGGNEQFF; cdr3_nt: TGTGCCAGCAGCTTAGAGGCCTTCGGGGACCGGGGCGGCAATGAGCAGTTCTTC; v_call: TRBV13; clone_size: .; d_call: .; j_call: TRBJ2-1
cdr3_aa: CASSLGGQSFNEQFF; cdr3_nt: TGTGCCAGCAGCTTAGGGGGACAAAGCTTTAATGAGCAGTTCTTC; v_call: TRBV7-2; clone_size: .; d_call: .; j_call: TRBJ2-1
cdr3_aa: CSAPTGTSMDEQFF; cdr3_nt: TGCAGTGCTCCCACCGGGACTAGTATGGATGAGCAGTTCTTC; v_call: TRBV20-1; clone_size: .; d_call: TRBD2; j_call: TRBJ2-1
cdr3_aa: CASSPQEGHNEQFF; cdr3_nt: TGTGCCAGCTCACCACAGGAGGGGCACAATGAGCAGTTCTTC; v_call: TRBV18; clone_size: .; d_call: .; j_call: TRBJ2-1
cdr3_aa: CASSCPGIDEKLFF; cdr3_nt: TGTGCCAGCAGCTGTCCGGGTATAGATGAAAAACTGTTTTTT; v_call: TRBV7-9; clone_size: .; d_call: .; j_call: TRBJ1-4
cdr3_aa: CASSLGNFEKLFF; cdr3_nt: TGTGCCAGCAGTCTGGGCAATTTCGAAAAACTGTTTTTT; v_call: TRBV2; clone_size: .; d_call: .; j_call: TRBJ1-4
cdr3_aa: CASSAGLGVGEQYF; cdr3_nt: TGTGCCAGCAGTGCGGGACTGGGTGTGGGTGAGCAGTACTTC; v_call: TRBV27; clone_size: few; d_call: .; j_call: TRBJ2-4
cdr3_aa: CSARDHRGASEQFF; cdr3_nt: TGCAGTGCTAGAGATCATCGGGGGGCTAGTGAGCAGTTCTTC; v_call: TRBV20-1; clone_size: .; d_call: .; j_call: TRBJ2-1